This T cell receptor beta chain was recorded in a study of CD8+CD57+ T cells in acquired aplastic anemia. This CDR3 region has 15 residues. V lost 2 bases and J 0 bases, leaving 7 bases between the germline ends. Germline CDR1 is MRHNA and CDR2 is SNTAGT. The study profiled TCR beta VDJ and CDR3 using genomic DNA as template. Using its own MiXCR run on the reads, TCRdb lists one record per CDR3 protein. The data contain roughly 200,000 distinct CDR3 sequences, less than 65% of them singletons. All patients picked for sequencing had shown, by flow cytometry, an expansion of CD8+CD57+ cells. Material for sequencing was sorted CD4+, CD8+, or CD8+CD57+ T cells (not recorded which) from PBMCs. This sequence joins TRBV6-4 and TRBJ2-2; D is possibly TRBD1 (6 bases). The origin of this receptor is a human donor with aplastic anemia. CDR3 residues: CASSDPGANTGELFF. The CDR3 DNA reads TGTGCCAGCAGTGACCCAGGGGCGAACACCGGGGAGCTGTTTTTT.